The 14 T cell receptor beta chains below come from one sample, sequenced in a study of T cell changes during pregnancy in multiple sclerosis. Measured with immunoSEQ multiplex PCR; TCRdb has only the in-frame clones, and not every one. Among some 100,000 clones listed, almost 95% were seen once. Source: peripheral blood, taken before pregnancy. Source of these receptors: a female donor with multiple sclerosis, enrolled in a pregnancy study.

This clone came up a few times. The J gene is TRBJ1-2, the V gene TRBV25-1, with 8 bases fitting TRBD1. In germline, CDR1 is MGHDK, CDR2 SYGVNS. The CDR3 runs 14 residues. The ends lost 4 bases at V and 9 bases at J; junction bases unmatched: 10. As DNA, the CDR3 is TGTGCCAGCAGTGCCCCTGGGACAGGCCCTAGCTACACCTTC. It is translated as CASSAPGTGPSYTF.

The chain recombines TRBV4-2 with TRBJ2-1, with a tentative D call TRBD2 (5 bases). CDR3 size: 14 residues. Germline CDR1 reads LGHNA; CDR2 reads YNFKEQ. Trimming took off 5 bases at V and 8 bases at J, with 16 bases between the two ends. The CDR3 sequence: CASSSRASSDEQFF. CDR3 DNA: TGTGCCAGCAGCTCCCGGGCTAGCAGCGATGAGCAGTTCTTC.

This chain links TRBV7-9 with TRBJ2-7, with 7 bases lining up with TRBD2. V trimming: 3 bases; J trimming: 0 bases; junction bases outside the gene matches: 5. Germline CDR1 SEHNR, CDR2 FQNEAQ (reference sequence). The CDR3 totals 15 residues. The CDR3 nucleotides read TGTGCCAGCAGCTTCCTAGCGGCAAGCTCCTACGAGCAGTACTTC. Its protein is CASSFLAASSYEQYF.

The rearrangement uses TRBV6-5 and TRBJ1-5, with D possibly being TRBD1 (5 bases). The CDR3 is 14 residues long. Trimming cost V 3 bases and J 3 bases, with 9 bases left between them. Germline loops: CDR1 MNHEY, CDR2 SVGAGI. This chain's CDR3 is CASSYGGVNQPQHF. In DNA, the CDR3 is TGTGCCAGCAGTTATGGGGGGGTCAATCAGCCCCAGCATTTT.

The chain is built from TRBV6-1 and TRBJ2-3, with D possibly matching TRBD2 (7 bases). The germline V and J ends were trimmed by 6 bases and 2 bases, with 15 bases remaining between them. This CDR3 is built from 15 residues. Looked up from germline, CDR1 is MNHNS and CDR2 is SASEGT. CDR3 nucleotides: TGTGCCAGCAGCGAGATTCGGGGGGCCACAGATACGCAGTATTTT. Its protein product is CASSEIRGATDTQYF.

The rearrangement uses TRBV19 and TRBJ2-3; 7 nucleotides line up with TRBD1. CDR1 and CDR2 (germline): LNHDA, SQIVND (reference sequence). After removal of 3 bases from V and 3 bases from J, the junction contained 9 bases not matched to a gene. This CDR3 is built from 16 residues. The CDR3 DNA sequence: TGTGCCAGTAGTATTGATTTCGGGACAGCGACAGATACGCAGTATTTT. Translated: CASSIDFGTATDTQYF.

This rearrangement joins TRBV6-4 to TRBJ2-1; the match to TRBD2 covers 7 bases. There are 13 residues in the CDR3. Trimming took 8 bases from V and 2 from J; bases not matched to a gene: 3. Germline assignment: CDR1 MRHNA and CDR2 SNTAGT. The CDR3 region has the DNA TGTGCCAGCTCGACTAGCCCCTACAATGAGCAGTTCTTC. Its translation: CASSTSPYNEQFF.

The rearrangement links TRBV27 to TRBJ1-2; TRBD1 might be the D (5 bases). CDR1 MNHEY and CDR2 SMNVEV come from the germline V gene (reference sequence). This CDR3 region has 17 residues. Trimming pared 3 bases from V and 5 bases from J, leaving 22 bases between. The CDR3 region has the DNA TGTGCCAGCAGTTTCCATATCGGGGGGACGGACGATTATGGCTACACCTTC. Translating gives CASSFHIGGTDDYGYTF.

This clone appeared once. The rearrangement uses TRBV27 and TRBJ2-7; maybe TRBD2 (6 bases). V was trimmed by 6 bases and J by 3 bases, leaving 12 bases between them. Germline V lookup: CDR1 MNHEY, CDR2 SMNVEV (reference sequence). This CDR3 comprises 13 residues. The CDR3 bases are TGTGCCAGCAGCTCAGTGGAGGGCTACGAGCAGTACTTC. This translates into CASSSVEGYEQYF.

The V call is TRBV7-7, the J call TRBJ2-1; 7 nucleotides align to TRBD1. J gave up 6 bases and V 5 bases, and 16 bases lay outside the gene matches. The CDR3 has 17 amino acids. CDR1 and CDR2 from the germline V gene are SSHAT and FNYEAQ (reference sequence). As DNA, the CDR3 is TGTGCCAGCAGCCCCCAGCTGACGACAGGGAAACGCAATGAGCAGTTCTTC. Translation: CASSPQLTTGKRNEQFF.

The V call is TRBV7-2, the J call TRBJ2-5; the match to TRBD2 covers 9 bases. V was pared by 5 bases and J by 5 bases, with 12 bases of the junction left unmatched. The CDR3 sequence is 16 residues long. CDR1 SGHTA and CDR2 FQGNSA come from the germline V gene. The CDR3 DNA reads as TGTGCCAGCAGCCGAGGGGGGGTGGCGGGAGGGGAGACCCAGTACTTC. As protein: CASSRGGVAGGETQYF.

V usage is TRBV7-9 and J usage is TRBJ2-1; 9 bases agree with TRBD2. J lost 4 bases, V lost 0 bases, and 10 bases had no gene match. CDR3 size: 18 residues. Germline loops: CDR1 SEHNR, CDR2 FQNEAQ (reference sequence). The CDR3 reads CASSLAKLTSGRYNEQFF. DNA for the CDR3: TGTGCCAGCAGCTTAGCAAAGCTTACTAGCGGGCGATACAATGAGCAGTTCTTC.

This clone has just one count. The chain joins TRBV9 to TRBJ1-1; D gene unclear. The CDR3 loop spans 14 amino acids. Germline loops: CDR1 SGDLS, CDR2 YYNGEE. Trimming pared 0 bases from V and 3 bases from J, leaving 9 bases between. DNA for the CDR3: TGTGCCAGCAGCGTAGCGGGGAGCGACACTGAAGCTTTCTTT. Protein: CASSVAGSDTEAFF.

In this sample, this clone turned up once. The V call is TRBV4-1, the J call TRBJ2-7; D is perhaps TRBD2 (6 bases). Germline V gene sequence: CDR1 MGHRA, CDR2 YSYEKL. The length of the CDR3 is 15 residues. Trimming took off 1 base at V and 4 bases at J, with 14 bases between the two ends. CDR3 amino acids: CASSQGGGLRYEQYF. The CDR3, as DNA: TGCGCCAGCAGCCAAGGGGGAGGCCTAAGGTACGAGCAGTACTTC.